This T cell receptor (beta chain) originates from a study of shared clonotypes between healthy human individuals. Study findings and constraints: A few donors held approximately 4.6% of naive CD4 clonotypes in common.

As for this clone: The antigen is undetermined.

The germline V gene has CDR1 SGHRS and CDR2 YFSETQ. The length of the CDR3 is 16 residues. V trimming: 0 bases; J trimming: 1 base; junction bases outside the gene matches: 2. Here immunoSEQ multiplex PCR was the method, and the copy in TCRdb shows in-frame clones only, minus some. The table has roughly 2 million clones, 95% seen once; the top ten hold about 0.13%. The study drew its donors from healthy HIV-negative adults without recent acute infections or vaccinations. The TCR comes from a man aged 18 to 30 in good health. The rearrangement uses TRBV5-1 and TRBJ2-5, with 11 bases matching TRBD1. Sequencing was carried out using naive CD4+ T cells sorted from blood. The subset is: CD45RA+ positively selected. The CDR3 DNA follows: TGCGCCAGCAGCTTGGGGGACAGGGGGGCCCAAGAGACCCAGTACTTC. It is translated as CASSLGDRGAQETQYF.